One and the same sample provided the 18 T cell receptor beta chains below, sequenced in a study of cytomegalovirus exposure and HLA in healthy donors. It was with 60 Vbeta and 13 Jbeta primers that the PCR ran. Sequencing was performed with immunoSEQ multiplex PCR; in TCRdb, only in-frame clones are kept and a portion is missing. The repertoire holds roughly 100,000 clones, with about 80% as singletons. The specimen sequenced was PBMCs. These TCRs come from a female donor in good health and CMV-seropositive.

Notes on this clone: Other DNA sequences in the same sample also yield this CDR3. CDR3 amino acids: CASSEYRGYGYTF. For the CDR3, the DNA is TGTGCCAGCAGTGAATACAGGGGGTATGGCTACACCTTC. J is TRBJ1-2 and V is TRBV2; 8 bases align to TRBD1. The CDR3 length is 13 residues. V lost 2 bases, J lost 5 bases, and 1 base stayed unmatched. CDR1 is SNHLY, CDR2 FYNNEI, per germline.

This clone has just a few counts. The chain links TRBV30 to TRBJ1-5; D is possibly TRBD1 (6 bases). The ends were cut back, 2 bases at V and 9 bases at J, with 14 bases in the middle. Germline CDR1 is GTSNPN and CDR2 is SVGIG (reference sequence). The CDR3 totals 13 residues. The CDR3 sequence is CAWSFARGGPQHF. The CDR3 bases are TGTGCCTGGAGTTTCGCCAGAGGGGGGCCCCAGCATTTT. The variable domain in full, completed from reference TRBV30 and TRBJ1-5, reads SQTIHQWPATLVQPVGSPLSLECTVEGTSNPNLYWYRQAAGRGLQLLFYSVGIGQISSEVPQNLSASRPQDRQFILSSKKLLLSDSGFYLCAWSFARGGPQHFGDGTRLSIL.

This rearrangement joins TRBV7-2 to TRBJ2-7; 9 nucleotides agree with TRBD1. Germline values: CDR1 SGHTA, CDR2 FQGNSA. V was clipped by 7 bases and J by 1 base; unmatched bases: 11. The CDR3 runs 16 residues. The CDR3 DNA reads TGTGCCAGCACCCCCCGCTGGGACAGGGTTTCCTACGAGCAGTACTTC. It specifies CASTPRWDRVSYEQYF.

This clone was detected a few times. This chain connects TRBV6-5 to TRBJ1-1; the D is unclear. V lost 1 base, J lost 7 bases, and 4 bases lay in between. Per germline, CDR1 MNHEY and CDR2 SVGAGI. The CDR3 consists of 11 residues. The CDR3 spells CASSYFGEAFF. The DNA of the CDR3 is TGTGCCAGCAGTTACTTCGGTGAAGCTTTCTTT.

This clone is a singleton in its sample. The chain is built from TRBV27 and TRBJ2-3; 10 bases agree with TRBD1. V lost 3 bases to trimming and J lost 5 bases; unmatched junction nucleotides: 5. This CDR3 is built from 15 residues. Germline CDR1 and CDR2: MNHEY and SMNVEV (reference sequence). For the CDR3, the DNA is TGTGCCAGCAGTTTGGGACAGGGGCTGGGAGATACGCAGTATTTT. Residues: CASSLGQGLGDTQYF.

The rearrangement joins TRBV4-2 to TRBJ2-1; 9 bases line up with TRBD2. Trimming cost V 0 bases and J 7 bases; bases outside gene matches: 10. This CDR3 spans 17 amino acids. Germline values: CDR1 LGHNA, CDR2 YNFKEQ. CDR3 in amino acids: CASSQETVAGVVNEQFF. CDR3 nucleotides: TGTGCCAGCAGCCAAGAGACAGTAGCGGGAGTGGTTAATGAGCAGTTCTTC.

J is TRBJ2-2 and V is TRBV11-2; TRBD2 might be the D (5 bases). V was clipped by 1 base and J by 6 bases, with 6 bases between them. Germline-derived CDR1 and CDR2 are SGHAT and FQNNGV. This CDR3 comprises 13 residues. The CDR3 reads CASSLGRAGELFF. In DNA form, the CDR3 reads TGTGCCAGCAGCTTAGGGCGGGCCGGGGAGCTGTTTTTT.

The sample holds a few counts of this clone. The rearrangement links TRBV7-3 to TRBJ1-1, with TRBD1 identical over 11 bases. The junction had 1 base not matched to a gene; V was cut back by 5 bases and J by 5 bases. The germline gives CDR1 SGHTA, CDR2 FQGTGA. The CDR3 extends over 13 amino acids. CDR3 coding DNA: TGTGCCAGCAGCGGACAGGGGGCGACTGAAGCTTTCTTT. This encodes CASSGQGATEAFF.

The chain joins TRBV21-1 to TRBJ1-1; the table calls TRBD1, which could not be checked here. TRBV21-1 is a listed pseudogene. This CDR3 is 17 amino acids long. The CDR3 region is CASSKGVSDTLGTEAFF. The CDR3 nucleotides are TGTGCCAGCAGCAAAGGGGTCTCGGACACCCTGGGCACTGAAGCTTTCTTT.

The chain carries TRBV28 and TRBJ2-1; TRBD2 is a possible D gene (6 bases). The V and J ends lost 7 bases and 9 bases respectively, with 19 bases between them. Looked up from germline, CDR1 is MDHEN and CDR2 is SYDVKM. This CDR3 region has 14 residues. The DNA of the CDR3 is TGTGCCAGCACATGGGGTTCTAGCGTGGCTGAGCAGTTCTTC. Translation gives CASTWGSSVAEQFF.

A few counts support this clone. V is TRBV6-5 and J is TRBJ1-5; D is unclear. Trimming removed 5 bases from V and 2 bases from J, with 10 bases in between. This CDR3 comprises 14 residues. Looked up from germline, CDR1 is MNHEY and CDR2 is SVGAGI. The CDR3 DNA is TGTGCCAGCAGTACCCGGCAGGGCAATCAGCCCCAGCATTTT. Its protein product is CASSTRQGNQPQHF.

V is TRBV18 and J is TRBJ2-7, with D uncertain. This CDR3 comprises 13 residues. CDR1 and CDR2 from the germline V gene are KGHSH and LQKENI. The V and J ends lost 1 base and 3 bases respectively, with 7 bases between them. The CDR3: CASSPQTGYEQYF. The CDR3 DNA reads as TGTGCCAGCTCACCACAAACTGGCTACGAGCAGTACTTC.

The rearrangement joins TRBV28 to TRBJ2-7; a possible D gene is TRBD1 (5 bases). CDR3 length equals 14 residues. Trimming took 6 bases from V and 2 from J, leaving 14 bases between them. The germline V gene has CDR1 MDHEN and CDR2 SYDVKM. CDR3 loop: CASRSDTPPYEQYF. The CDR3 DNA reads as TGTGCCAGCAGATCGGACACTCCTCCCTACGAGCAGTACTTC.

This clone was counted only a few times. J is TRBJ2-2 and V is TRBV19, with D possibly TRBD1 on 5 matching bases. The V gene lost 7 bases and the J gene lost 1 base, with 13 bases spanning the gap. This CDR3 is 15 amino acids long. Looked up from germline, CDR1 is LNHDA and CDR2 is SQIVND (reference sequence). DNA of the CDR3: TGTGCCAGTACATCCCAGGGATGGAACACCGGGGAGCTGTTTTTT. It codes for CASTSQGWNTGELFF.

The chain uses TRBV11-2 and TRBJ2-1, with 10 bases that match TRBD2. V lost 5 bases and J lost 8; bases outside the gene matches: 12. The CDR3 totals 16 residues. CDR1 is SGHAT, CDR2 FQNNGV, per germline. This CDR3 is CASSPLKREGHYEQFF. DNA of the CDR3: TGTGCCAGCAGCCCTTTAAAGCGGGAGGGCCACTATGAGCAGTTCTTC.

The chain recombines TRBV11-2 with TRBJ1-2; tentative D call: TRBD1 (5 bases). The CDR3 runs 11 residues. The germline V gene has CDR1 SGHAT and CDR2 FQNNGV. Trimming removed 1 base from V and 8 bases from J, with 5 bases in between. The CDR3 DNA follows: TGTGCCAGCAGCTTAGGGGGCGGCTACACCTTC. Its translation is CASSLGGGYTF.

CDR3 sequence reads: CASSQVGSGKEETQYF. In nucleotides, the CDR3 is TGTGCCAGCAGCCAAGTGGGTAGCGGGAAAGAAGAGACCCAGTACTTC. The chain couples TRBV4-2 to TRBJ2-5; 8 nucleotides agree with TRBD2. Germline assignment: CDR1 LGHNA and CDR2 YNFKEQ. The CDR3 is made up of 16 amino acids. V gave up 1 base and J gave up 3 bases; unmatched junction bases: 7.

V is TRBV2 and J is TRBJ1-2; D is possibly TRBD1 (6 bases). CDR3 length: 14 residues. The V end was cut by 6 bases, the J end by 3 bases, with 14 bases between. Germline V CDR1 and CDR2: SNHLY, FYNNEI. The CDR3 DNA is TGTGCCAGCAGATACAGGGTCGGGGACTATGGCTACACCTTC. It translates to CASRYRVGDYGYTF.